Listed below are T cell receptor beta chains from one sample, sequenced in a study of T cells in Graves' hyperthyroidism and ophthalmopathy. TCRdb re-analysed the multiplex PCR reads in MiXCR, keeping a single row per CDR3 protein. The repertoire holds roughly 350,000 distinct CDR3 sequences, around 14% seen once, with about 26% in the top ten. Sequenced sample: blood. Every receptor here comes from a woman in her twenties or thirties with Graves' hyperthyroidism. CDR3s include the opening cysteine and the closing phenylalanine or tryptophan. The D gene is left open where the match is weak. Clone sizes are given selectively: once, few, many, or a class where the clone is expanded.

many	TRBD2	TRBJ2-1	TRBV28	TGTGCCAGCAGCGGACTAGCAGCCAATGAGCAGTTCTTC	CASSGLAANEQFF
many	NA	TRBJ2-7	TRBV11-1	TGTGCCAGCAGCCCGGGGACTGACTACGAGCAGTACTTC	CASSPGTDYEQYF
NA	NA	TRBJ1-1	TRBV27	TGTGCCAGCAGTTCCGAACAGATGAACACTGAAGCTTTCTTT	CASSSEQMNTEAFF
many	NA	TRBJ2-1	TRBV10-3	TGTGCCATCAGTGAGTCGACATCTGAGCAGTTCTTC	CAISESTSEQFF
NA	NA	TRBJ2-1	TRBV29-1	TGCAGCGTTGATGCTAGTCAACTTGAGCAGTTCTTC	CSVDASQLEQFF
many	TRBD1	TRBJ1-1	TRBV5-1	TGCGCCAGCAGCTTGGGAACAGGGGTTGGGGAAGCTTTCTTT	CASSLGTGVGEAFF
few	TRBD1	TRBJ1-5	TRBV12-3/TRBV12-4	TGTGCCAGCAGCCGTATGTCAGGGGGCCTGCAGCCCCAGCATTTT	CASSRMSGGLQPQHF
NA	NA	TRBJ1-2	TRBV27	TGTGCCAGCAGCGAGCGACGCCGAACAGGGTTAACCTATGGCTACACCTTC	CASSERRRTGLTYGYTF
few	TRBD1	TRBJ1-4	TRBV5-5	TGTGCCAGCAGCGCGGACAGGGCCGATGAAAAACTGTTTTTT	CASSADRADEKLFF
many	TRBD2	TRBJ2-3	TRBV11-2	TGTGCCAGCAGCTTGTGGGCTAGCGGTACAGATACGCAGTATTTT	CASSLWASGTDTQYF
many	TRBD2	TRBJ2-7	TRBV27	TGTGCCAGCAGTTTCAGCGGCGGGGGGGAACCGGGATACGAGCAGTACTTC	CASSFSGGGEPGYEQYF
NA	NA	TRBJ2-5	TRBV20-1	TGCAGTGCTAGCCCGACCTGGGACGGACGGAAGTACTTC	CSASPTWDGRKYF
many	NA	TRBJ2-7	TRBV11-2	TGTGCCAGCAGCCGAACCGGGACCTCCTACGAGCAGTACTTC	CASSRTGTSYEQYF
few	NA	TRBJ2-7	TRBV4-2	TGTGCCAGCAGCCAATGGGACGGCTACGAGCAGTACTTC	CASSQWDGYEQYF
many	NA	TRBJ2-7	TRBV11-2	TGTGCCAGCAGCCGCATCGGGGTGCCGGACGAGCAGTACTTC	CASSRIGVPDEQYF
NA	NA	TRBJ2-2	TRBV11-2	TGTGCCAGCAGCCACCCGGTGGGGTGGGGGATGAACACCGGGGAGCTGTTTTTT	CASSHPVGWGMNTGELFF
many	TRBD2	TRBJ2-2	TRBV7-7	TGTGCTAGCAGCCCTAGCGGGAGCACCGGGGAGCTGTTTTTT	CASSPSGSTGELFF
NA	TRBD1	TRBJ1-5	TRBV7-2	TGTGCCAGCAGCCCACGGACAGGCAAACAACAGCCCCAGCATTTT	CASSPRTGKQQPQHF